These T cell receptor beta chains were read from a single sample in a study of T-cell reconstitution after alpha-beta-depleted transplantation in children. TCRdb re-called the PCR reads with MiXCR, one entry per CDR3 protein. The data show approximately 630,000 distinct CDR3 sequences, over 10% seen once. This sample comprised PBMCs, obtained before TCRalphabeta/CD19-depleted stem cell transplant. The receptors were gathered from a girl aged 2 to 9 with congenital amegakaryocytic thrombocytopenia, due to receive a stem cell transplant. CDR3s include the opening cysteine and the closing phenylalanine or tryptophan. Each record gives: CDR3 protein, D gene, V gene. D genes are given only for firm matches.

CDR3 protein: CSASGLATFDEQYF; D gene: NA; V gene: TRBV20-1
CDR3 protein: CSAFRPSADIYEQYF; D gene: NA; V gene: TRBV20-1
CDR3 protein: CSASLGTNDQMQFF; D gene: TRBD2; V gene: TRBV20-1
CDR3 protein: CASSSPGLAVYEQYF; D gene: TRBD2; V gene: TRBV12-3/TRBV12-4
CDR3 protein: CASNKSDTPDRGYSNQPQHF; D gene: TRBD1; V gene: TRBV27
CDR3 protein: CASSTDRGEISDTQYF; D gene: TRBD1; V gene: TRBV27
CDR3 protein: CASSLTGDDVPARPQHF; D gene: TRBD1; V gene: TRBV5-1
CDR3 protein: CSARDRESYEQSF; D gene: NA; V gene: TRBV20-1
CDR3 protein: CASSLGGSNNEQFF; D gene: NA; V gene: TRBV5-6
CDR3 protein: CSATRGLSQPQHF; D gene: NA; V gene: TRBV20-1
CDR3 protein: CASSLPGTSRGDTQYF; D gene: TRBD2; V gene: TRBV7-9